This T cell receptor beta chain was observed in a study of OX40 agonist ivuxolimab in advanced cancers. Findings of the study overall: No antigen was identified for the clonally expanded peripheral T cells.

The data were produced by immunoSEQ multiplex PCR, yet TCRdb's version contains in-frame clones alone and is incomplete. Of 95,000 to 100,000 clones in the sample, approximately 80% were seen once. The study sampled blood at baseline, cycle 4 day 1, and cycle 7 day 1. The CDR3 covers 13 residues. Germline CDR1 reads SNHLY; CDR2 reads FYNNEI. J was trimmed by 7 bases and V by 6 bases; bases with no gene match: 4. For this clone: No antigen is known for it.

The sequence came from an adult with an advanced solid tumor such as melanoma, head and neck, liver or kidney cancer. Sequenced material: CD4+ or CD8+ T cells sorted from blood, taken in a trial of the OX40 agonist ivuxolimab. The chain recombines TRBV2 with TRBJ1-5, with 9 bases lining up with TRBD1. The CDR3 bases are TGTGCCAGCAGCCGGGACAGGGAGCAGCCCCAGCATTTT. Translated, it gives CASSRDREQPQHF. The variable domain in full, with the rest retrieved from reference TRBV2 and TRBJ1-5, is EPEVTQTPSHQVTQMGQEVILRCVPISNHLYFYWYRQILGQKVEFLVSFYNNEISEKSEIFDDQFSVERPDGSNFTLKIRSTKLEDSAMYFCASSRDREQPQHFGDGTRLSIL.